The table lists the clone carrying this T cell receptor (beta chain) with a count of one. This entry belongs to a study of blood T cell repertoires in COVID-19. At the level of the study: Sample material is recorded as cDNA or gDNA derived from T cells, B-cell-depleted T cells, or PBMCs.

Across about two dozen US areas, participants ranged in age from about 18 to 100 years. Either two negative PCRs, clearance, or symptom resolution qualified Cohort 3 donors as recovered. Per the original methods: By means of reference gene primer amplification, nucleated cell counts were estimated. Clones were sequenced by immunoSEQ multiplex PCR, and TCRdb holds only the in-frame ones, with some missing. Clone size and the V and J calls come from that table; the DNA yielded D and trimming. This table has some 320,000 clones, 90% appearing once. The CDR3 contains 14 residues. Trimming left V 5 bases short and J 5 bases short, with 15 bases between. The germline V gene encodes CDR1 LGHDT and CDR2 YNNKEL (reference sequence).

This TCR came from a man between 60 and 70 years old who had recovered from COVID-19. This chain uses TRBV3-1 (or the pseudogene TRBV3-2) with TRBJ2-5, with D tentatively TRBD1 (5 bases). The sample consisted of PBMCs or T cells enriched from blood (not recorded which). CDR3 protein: CASSSRLAGETQYF. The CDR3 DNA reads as TGTGCCAGCAGCTCTCGTTTAGCAGGGGAGACCCAGTACTTC.